This TCR beta chain was sequenced in a study of cytomegalovirus exposure and HLA in healthy donors. Turning to the study itself: It was reported in a later analysis that the same platform had been used for the 120 validation repertoires as for the 666 first-cohort repertoires. Study results and caveats: Across donors, most TCRs were seen rarely, yet some public ones were widespread.

The germline V and J ends were trimmed by 9 bases and 0 bases, with 12 bases remaining between them. This CDR3 spans 14 amino acids. Germline V CDR1 and CDR2: SGHRS, YFSETQ. Assay: immunoSEQ multiplex PCR; the TCRdb copy retains only in-frame clones and omits some. The sample contains about 110,000 clones, more than 70% of which appear only once. This clone was seen only once. Antigen specificity is unknown. The TCR comes from a woman younger than 35 in good health and CMV-seronegative. Sequencing was performed on PBMCs. This chain joins TRBV5-1 and TRBJ2-2; D unresolved. CDR3 in amino acids: CATAANTNTGELFF. The DNA for the CDR3 is TGCGCCACCGCAGCGAATACGAACACCGGGGAGCTGTTTTTT. The variable domain in full, completed from reference TRBV5-1 and TRBJ2-2, reads KAGVTQTPRYLIKTRGQQVTLSCSPISGHRSVSWYQQTPGQGLQFLFEYFSETQRNKGNFPGRFSGRQFSNSRSEMNVSTLELGDSALYLCATAANTNTGELFFGEGSRLTVL.